One and the same sample provided the 15 T cell receptor beta chains below, sequenced in a study of early T cells in non-severe SARS-CoV-2 infection. One entry per CDR3 protein results from TCRdb running MiXCR on the 5' RACE reads. Here the sample spans 43,000 or so distinct CDR3 sequences, about 7% being singletons. Sequenced material: whole blood. Receptor source: an adult who was a healthcare worker with PCR-confirmed SARS-CoV-2 infection or an uninfected control (not recorded which).

The V call is TRBV28, the J call TRBJ2-4, with 8 bases that match TRBD2. The junction had 6 bases not matched to a gene; V was cut back by 4 bases and J by 4 bases. The CDR3 runs 15 residues. CDR1 is MDHEN and CDR2 is SYDVKM in the germline V gene. The CDR3 spells CASSSPGRGKNIQYF. CDR3 coding DNA: TGTGCCAGCAGTTCCCCCGGGAGGGGTAAAAACATTCAGTACTTC.

The V call is TRBV28, the J call TRBJ2-7; D gene ambiguous. Germline V CDR1 and CDR2: MDHEN, SYDVKM. V was trimmed by 6 bases and J by 3 bases, leaving 15 bases between them. This CDR3 has 14 residues. Here the CDR3 reads CASRVADGRYEQYF. As DNA, the CDR3 is TGTGCCAGCAGGGTGGCGGATGGCCGCTACGAGCAGTACTTC.

This clonotype was counted many times. This chain joins TRBV28 and TRBJ2-3, with D perhaps TRBD1 (6 bases). With 7 bases removed from V and 1 base from J, the gap between germline ends came to 15 bases. Looked up from germline, CDR1 is MDHEN and CDR2 is SYDVKM. CDR3 length: 15 residues. CDR3 sequence: CASILRGWGTDTQYF. Written as DNA, the CDR3 is TGTGCCAGCATCCTCAGGGGATGGGGCACAGATACGCAGTATTTT.

This clonotype was recorded once. The rearrangement uses TRBV7-9 and TRBJ2-3; possible D gene TRBD2, 5 bases. CDR1 and CDR2 (germline): SEHNR, FQNEAQ (reference sequence). The V and J ends lost 7 bases and 8 bases respectively, with 13 bases between them. This CDR3 is built from 12 residues. The DNA for the CDR3 is TGTGCCAGCATCCCTGGAGGATTTACGCAGTATTTT. Protein product: CASIPGGFTQYF.

This clonotype was seen more than once but under ten times. The rearrangement joins TRBV4-3 to TRBJ2-7; D is unresolved. CDR3 length: 13 amino acids. The ends were cut back, 1 base at V and 0 bases at J, with 4 bases in the middle. Germline CDR1 reads LGHNA; CDR2 reads YSLEER. CDR3 region: CASSQAVSYEQYF. Written as DNA, the CDR3 is TGCGCCAGCAGCCAAGCGGTCTCCTACGAGCAGTACTTC.

This clonotype came up many times. The rearrangement joins TRBV11-2 to TRBJ2-7, with 7 nucleotides matching TRBD2. CDR1 and CDR2 (germline): SGHAT, FQNNGV. V shed 1 base and J 5 bases; nucleotides not matched to a gene: 8. The CDR3 sequence is 15 residues long. The CDR3 is CASSLAWGGRNEQYF. CDR3 bases: TGTGCCAGCAGCTTAGCGTGGGGGGGAAGGAACGAGCAGTACTTC.

The chain links TRBV9 to TRBJ2-5; 7 nucleotides align to TRBD1. CDR1 is SGDLS and CDR2 is YYNGEE in the germline V gene. The CDR3 covers 14 residues. J was trimmed by 5 bases and V by 7 bases; bases with no gene match: 11. The CDR3 region has the DNA TGTGCCAGCGGACTCGGGACAGCTTATGAGACCCAGTACTTC. Translating it yields CASGLGTAYETQYF.

This clonotype was recorded many times. The chain employs TRBV28 and TRBJ1-6; no reliable D call. Germline CDR1 is MDHEN and CDR2 is SYDVKM. The V and J ends lost 1 base and 10 bases respectively, with 14 bases between them. The CDR3 has 15 residues. The CDR3, as DNA: TGTGCCAGCAGTTTATCTACAGCCACGAGATCACCCCTCCACTTT. Translated: CASSLSTATRSPLHF.

This rearrangement joins TRBV7-3 to TRBJ2-5, with D unclear. V lost 5 bases to trimming and J lost 1 base, with 8 bases between them. CDR3 length: 13 residues. The germline gives CDR1 SGHTA, CDR2 FQGTGA. The CDR3 is CASSVGTQETQYF. CDR3 DNA sequence: TGTGCCAGCAGCGTAGGAACCCAAGAGACCCAGTACTTC.

This clonotype was found a few times. V is TRBV5-5 and J is TRBJ2-1; 7 bases align to TRBD1. V gave up 0 bases and J gave up 8 bases; unmatched junction bases: 8. CDR3 length: 15 amino acids. Germline V gene data show CDR1 as SGHKS and CDR2 as YYEKEE (reference sequence). The CDR3 DNA reads as TGTGCCAGCAGCTTGGCACAGGGGATAGTCTATGAGCAGTTCTTC. Residues: CASSLAQGIVYEQFF.

The V gene is TRBV4-2, the J gene TRBJ1-5; D ambiguous. The CDR3 loop spans 13 amino acids. Germline values: CDR1 LGHNA, CDR2 YNFKEQ. Trimming shortened V by 0 bases and J by 7 bases, and 7 bases separated the two germline ends. The CDR3 nucleotides are TGTGCCAGCAGCCAAGATGGTATCCAGCCCCAGCATTTT. Its protein is CASSQDGIQPQHF.

On this clonotype: A much larger clonotype is one base distant, so this may be a read error. The V and J genes are TRBV28 and TRBJ2-7, with D possibly matching TRBD2 (6 bases). CDR3 size: 14 residues. Germline CDR1 is MDHEN and CDR2 is SYDVKM. The CDR3 bases are TGTACCAGCAGTGAAGAGGGACTCCTCTACGAGCAGTACTTC. Its translation is CTSSEEGLLYEQYF.

This clonotype has at least ten counts. The chain recombines TRBV29-1 with TRBJ2-2; D is possibly TRBD2 (6 bases). V dropped 7 bases and J dropped 0 bases, with 15 bases sitting between them. Germline CDR1 reads SQVTM; CDR2 reads ANQGSEA. The CDR3 has 15 residues. The CDR3 DNA follows: TGCAGCGCCGTATGGGGGGTCTCGAACACCGGGGAGCTGTTTTTT. Residues: CSAVWGVSNTGELFF.

This clonotype has a count of ten or more. The rearrangement links TRBV19 to TRBJ2-1; D is possibly TRBD1 (6 bases). V lost 9 bases, J lost 3 bases, and 9 bases lay in between. From germline, CDR1 is LNHDA and CDR2 SQIVND (reference sequence). The CDR3 has 12 amino acids. CDR3 protein: CASGTYYNEQFF. CDR3 bases: TGTGCCAGCGGGACATACTACAATGAGCAGTTCTTC.

This clonotype was recorded a few times. The chain has TRBV7-2 and TRBJ2-7; 7 bases fit TRBD2. The CDR3 has 17 amino acids. Per germline, CDR1 SGHTA and CDR2 FQGNSA. With V trimmed by 1 base and J by 0 bases, 9 bases remained unmatched. Here the CDR3 reads CASSLELASRSSYEQYF. In DNA form, the CDR3 reads TGTGCCAGCAGCTTAGAACTAGCGAGTCGAAGCTCCTACGAGCAGTACTTC.